This TCR beta chain derives from a study of blood T cell repertoires in COVID-19. Only in-frame clones appear in the TCRdb table, and some are missing; sequencing was by immunoSEQ multiplex PCR. The table has approximately 200,000 clones, 65% to 90% seen once. Germline V CDR1 and CDR2: MDHEN, SYDVKM. This CDR3 spans 15 amino acids. Trimming took 3 bases from V and 1 from J; bases not matched to a gene: 3. The receptor comes from a woman aged 45 to 65 with acute or convalescent COVID-19. The rearrangement joins TRBV28 to TRBJ2-5; 9 bases agree with TRBD2. Sequenced input: peripheral blood. The CDR3 loop reads CASSFLAGTQETQYF. CDR3 bases: TGTGCCAGCAGTTTCCTAGCGGGGACCCAAGAGACCCAGTACTTC.